Below, one TCR beta chain is given with its context. Sequencing was performed with immunoSEQ multiplex PCR; in TCRdb, only in-frame clones are kept and a portion is missing. The table records under 150,000 clones, about 88% of them present only once. V lost 3 bases, J lost 2 bases, and 15 bases lay in between. The CDR3 is 16 residues long. Germline V gene sequence: CDR1 SEHNR, CDR2 FQNEAQ (reference sequence). This entry is derived from a study of PD-1 blockade in mismatch repair-deficient tumors. PCR or immunohistochemistry showed mismatch repair deficiency in every enrolled patient. The receptor was derived from an adult with mismatch repair-deficient cancer. The J gene is TRBJ2-3, the V gene TRBV7-9, with D perhaps matching TRBD1 or TRBD2 (5 bases each). The sequencing here drew on peripheral blood, taken 70 to 73 weeks after starting pembrolizumab. The CDR3 reads CASSFGVLGTTDTQYF. In nucleotides, the CDR3 is TGTGCCAGCAGCTTCGGGGTATTGGGGACCACAGATACGCAGTATTTT.